The T cell receptor (beta chain) under discussion was sequenced for a study of blood T cell repertoires in COVID-19. The CDR3 is made up of 17 amino acids. Per germline, CDR1 MNHEY and CDR2 SMNVEV (reference sequence). Losses at the gene ends were 5 bases for V and 2 bases for J; bases not matched to a gene: 7. Original methodology: Estimation of nucleated cell counts was performed using reference gene primer amplification. The repertoire was sequenced with immunoSEQ multiplex PCR; TCRdb's copy has only in-frame clones and lacks some. From that table come the V and J calls and clone size; the DNA was used to work out D and trimming. The repertoire holds some 80,000 clones, with 80% to 85% as singletons.

The sample consisted of peripheral blood. This chain uses TRBV27 with TRBJ2-2, with 11 bases lining up with TRBD2. The clonotype was recovered from a woman between 65 and 79 years old with acute or convalescent COVID-19. In DNA form, the CDR3 reads TGTGCCAGCAGTCCCATTACTAGCGGGAGAAACACCGGGGAGCTGTTTTTT. Translated: CASSPITSGRNTGELFF.